One and the same sample provided the 29 T cell receptor delta chains below, sequenced in a study of gamma-delta T cells after stem cell transplantation. TCRdb reanalysed the RT-PCR reads with CATT. The sample yields some 10,000 delta-chain clones, 1% to 1.5% seen once. The sequenced sample consisted of gamma-delta T cells. The receptors come from a human donor. It is not recorded whose cells these are; they may come from a transplant donor.

This clone showed up just a few times. The V gene is TRDV2, the J gene TRDJ1; 10 nucleotides align to TRDD3. This CDR3 region has 17 residues. Germline V gives CDR1 GEAIGNYY, CDR2 EKD. The V and J ends lost 3 bases and 0 bases, in that order; junction bases with no gene match: 9. CDR3 in DNA: TGTGCCTGTGACCCAGTACTGGGGGATGGTCACACCGATAAACTCATCTTT. This encodes CACDPVLGDGHTDKLIF.

This rearrangement joins TRDV2 to TRDJ1; the match to TRDD3 covers 9 bases. Germline V gene data show CDR1 as GEAIGNYY and CDR2 as EKD. The CDR3 covers 17 residues. The J segment lost 0 bases and the V segment lost 3 bases, leaving 10 bases of the junction unmatched. In DNA form, the CDR3 reads TGTGCCTGTGACGGACTGGGGGACCTTCTTAACACCGATAAACTCATCTTT. It is translated as CACDGLGDLLNTDKLIF.

This clone has a count of ten or more. V is TRDV2 and J is TRDJ1; 13 nucleotides agree with TRDD3. V shed 3 bases and J 4 bases; nucleotides not matched to a gene: 13. Germline lookup yields CDR1 GEAIGNYY and CDR2 EKD. The CDR3 loop spans 18 amino acids. CDR3 region: CACDPLGLGDTPLDKLIF. The CDR3 DNA follows: TGTGCCTGTGACCCCCTAGGACTGGGGGATACGCCCCTCGATAAACTCATCTTT.

On this clone: A far larger clone is off by one base, so a read error is likely. In the same sample, other DNA sequences code for this CDR3. The chain uses TRDV2 and TRDJ3; 9 bases match TRDD3. CDR3 size: 20 residues. J was trimmed by 2 bases and V by 0 bases; bases with no gene match: 10. Germline V gene sequence: CDR1 GEAIGNYY, CDR2 EKD. The CDR3 is CACDTVRTGGGTWDTRQMFF. The CDR3 DNA reads as TGTGCCTGTGACACCGTCCGTACTGGGGGAGGCACCTGGGACACCCGACAGATGTTTTTC.

Concerning this clone itself: The amino acid sequence in TCRdb belongs to a much larger clone and departs from this DNA's translation at residue 9, likely a sequencing read error; the sequence shown is translated from the DNA. The chain joins TRDV2 to TRDJ1; D perhaps matches TRDD3 (6 bases). CDR3 length: 19 amino acids. Trimming took 0 bases from V and 0 from J, leaving 22 bases between them. Germline lookup yields CDR1 GEAIGNYY and CDR2 EKD. The CDR3 loop reads CACDTVERIGGFNTDKLIF. The DNA for the CDR3 is TGTGCCTGTGACACCGTGGAACGTATTGGGGGTTTTAACACCGATAAACTCATCTTT.

Only a few counts were recorded for this clone. The protein in TCRdb stems from a much larger clone and differs at residue 4 from this DNA's translation, likely a read error; here the protein is translated from the DNA. V gene TRDV2 combines with J gene TRDJ1; 11 bases are a match to TRDD3. The germline V gene has CDR1 GEAIGNYY and CDR2 EKD. Trimming took 5 bases from V and 0 from J; bases not matched to a gene: 13. The CDR3 length is 18 residues. CDR3 region: CACGKLAGGYRDTDKLIF. The CDR3 DNA reads TGTGCCTGTGGCAAGTTAGCTGGGGGATACCGAGACACCGATAAACTCATCTTT.

This clone was counted only a few times. The amino acid sequence in TCRdb belongs to a much larger clone and departs from this DNA's translation at residue 3, likely a sequencing read error; the sequence shown is translated from the DNA. V is TRDV2 and J is TRDJ1; 9 positions match TRDD3. This CDR3 is built from 15 residues. Per the germline V gene, CDR1 is GEAIGNYY and CDR2 is EKD. CDR3 amino acids: CARDTLGDESDKLIF. The CDR3 DNA is TGTGCCCGTGACACCCTGGGGGATGAGTCCGATAAACTCATCTTT.

By share, this clone counts as large. Other nucleotide sequences in the sample specify the same CDR3. This chain uses TRDV2 with TRDJ1, with TRDD3 matching over 8 bases. The V and J ends lost 3 bases and 4 bases, in that order; junction bases with no gene match: 6. This CDR3 is 14 amino acids long. CDR1 and CDR2 from the germline V gene are GEAIGNYY and EKD. The CDR3 here is CACDLLGDVDKLIF. The DNA for the CDR3 is TGTGCCTGTGACTTATTGGGGGATGTCGATAAACTCATCTTT.

This clone was seen a few times. The CDR3 bases are TGTGCCTGTGACACCGTGGGGGATACGCGAAGGACCGATAAACTCATCTTT. Encoded protein: CACDTVGDTRRTDKLIF. This chain joins TRDV2 and TRDJ1; 11 positions match TRDD3. V was pared by 0 bases and J by 2 bases, with 7 bases of the junction left unmatched. This CDR3 has 17 amino acids. Germline assignment: CDR1 GEAIGNYY and CDR2 EKD.

This clone is medium-sized. The V gene is TRDV2, the J gene TRDJ3, with D tentatively TRDD3 (6 bases). Germline V gene data show CDR1 as GEAIGNYY and CDR2 as EKD. Trimming removed 0 bases at V and 0 bases at J, with 14 bases between. The CDR3 sequence is 19 residues long. As DNA, the CDR3 is TGTGCCTGTGACACCGGGGGGACCCAGAGCTCCTGGGACACCCGACAGATGTTTTTC. Protein: CACDTGGTQSSWDTRQMFF.

By sample share, this clone is medium-sized. The J gene is TRDJ1, the V gene TRDV2; 7 bases map to TRDD3. The CDR3 loop spans 16 amino acids. Germline assignment: CDR1 GEAIGNYY and CDR2 EKD. J was trimmed by 0 bases and V by 3 bases; bases with no gene match: 9. Written as DNA, the CDR3 is TGTGCCTGTGACTCTCTGGGGGCCAAGTACACCGATAAACTCATCTTT. It codes for CACDSLGAKYTDKLIF.

By share of the sample, this clone is medium-sized. The chain employs TRDV2 and TRDJ1; 10 nucleotides match TRDD3. This CDR3 has 16 residues. Losses at the gene ends were 1 base for V and 1 base for J; bases not matched to a gene: 5. Germline lookup yields CDR1 GEAIGNYY and CDR2 EKD. CDR3 sequence: CACDTLGDRGTDKLIF. Written as DNA, the CDR3 is TGTGCCTGTGACACTCTGGGGGATAGGGGCACCGATAAACTCATCTTT.

The chain employs TRDV2 and TRDJ1; TRDD2 is a possible D gene (8 bases). V shed 0 bases and J shed 0 bases, with 28 bases lying between them. From germline, CDR1 is GEAIGNYY and CDR2 EKD. The CDR3 is 21 residues long. The CDR3 region is CACDTVLPTPGWGNDTDKLIF. CDR3 coding DNA: TGTGCCTGTGACACCGTGCTTCCTACTCCGGGGTGGGGGAACGACACCGATAAACTCATCTTT.

As for this clone: TCRdb's protein, taken from a much larger clone, differs from this DNA's translation at residue 17, likely owing to a read error; the protein displayed comes from the DNA. Written as DNA, the CDR3 is TGTGCCTGTGACACCATCCAGGCTGGGGGCCACGGGGACACCGATAAACCCATCTTT. Its translation: CACDTIQAGGHGDTDKPIF. The rearrangement uses TRDV2 and TRDJ1, with 7 positions matching TRDD3. This CDR3 has 19 amino acids. From germline, CDR1 is GEAIGNYY and CDR2 EKD.

This clone was picked up a small number of times. The chain recombines TRDV2 with TRDJ3; D not resolved. The CDR3 contains 19 residues. Per the germline V gene, CDR1 is GEAIGNYY and CDR2 is EKD. The germline V and J ends were trimmed by 3 bases and 0 bases, with 17 bases remaining between them. The DNA of the CDR3 is TGTGCCTGTGACCCCGCCAGGGAGCAAAGCTCCTGGGACACCCGACAGATGTTTTTC. Translating gives CACDPAREQSSWDTRQMFF.

Concerning this clone: This is likely an artifact of a read error, given a far larger clone one base away. Additional DNA sequences in this sample encode the identical CDR3. V usage is TRDV2 and J usage is TRDJ1; tentatively, D is TRDD3 (6 bases). Germline CDR1 and CDR2: GEAIGNYY and EKD. V gave up 0 bases and J gave up 0 bases, with 13 bases separating them. The length of the CDR3 is 16 residues. The CDR3 DNA reads TGTGCCTGTGACACCCTTGGGGATCTGTACACCGATAAACTCATCTTT. It encodes CACDTLGDLYTDKLIF.

By sample share, this clone is medium-sized. The sample carries other DNA sequences with the same CDR3. The rearrangement links TRDV2 to TRDJ1; TRDD3 matches 12 bases. V trimming: 0 bases; J trimming: 5 bases; junction bases outside the gene matches: 12. This CDR3 comprises 18 residues. Germline assignment: CDR1 GEAIGNYY and CDR2 EKD. Written as DNA, the CDR3 is TGTGCCTGTGACACCCTACCCGGTACTGGGGGATACCCGGATAAACTCATCTTT. Its translation is CACDTLPGTGGYPDKLIF.

In its sample, this clone was seen a few times. J is TRDJ1 and V is TRDV2; weak D call: TRDD3 (5 bases). The CDR3 loop spans 14 amino acids. Germline loops: CDR1 GEAIGNYY, CDR2 EKD. Deletions cut 0 bases from V and 11 bases from J, with 18 bases between. The CDR3 sequence is CACDTVLGGGGLIF. Here the CDR3 DNA reads TGTGCCTGTGACACCGTACTCGGAGGGGGGGGGCTCATCTTT.

In the case of this clone: A read error is the likely source, as a far larger clone sits one nucleotide away. This sample includes further DNA sequences coding for the same CDR3. The chain is built from TRDV2 and TRDJ1, with D tentatively TRDD3 (6 bases). CDR1 and CDR2 (germline): GEAIGNYY, EKD. V dropped 0 bases and J dropped 2 bases, with 18 bases sitting between them. CDR3 length: 17 amino acids. The CDR3 DNA reads TGTGCCTGTGACACCGTGAGTCCGGGTACTGGGACCGATAAACTCATCTTT. It encodes CACDTVSPGTGTDKLIF.

This clone was detected a few times. One base separates it from a far larger clone, so it is likely a read error. The identical CDR3 is also encoded by other nucleotide sequences in the sample. This chain connects TRDV2 to TRDJ1, with 8 bases fitting TRDD3. Germline lookup yields CDR1 GEAIGNYY and CDR2 EKD. The CDR3 is 16 residues long. In DNA, the CDR3 is TGTGCCTGCGACACGCTACTGGGGGCTAACACCGATAAACTCATCTTT. Translation: CACDTLLGANTDKLIF.

This clone appeared a few times. The TCRdb protein, from a much larger clone, departs from this DNA's translation at residue 4, likely by read error; the protein shown derives from the DNA. The chain uses TRDV2 and TRDJ2; 12 positions agree with TRDD3. The V segment lost 5 bases and the J segment 4 bases; nucleotides outside the gene matches: 10. The germline gives CDR1 GEAIGNYY, CDR2 EKD. The CDR3 spans 17 residues. The CDR3 reads CACGPVLGDTKTAQLFF. In DNA, the CDR3 is TGTGCCTGTGGCCCCGTACTGGGGGATACAAAGACAGCACAACTCTTCTTT.

This clone was seen only a few times. V and J are TRDV2 and TRDJ1; 13 bases agree with TRDD3. There are 18 residues in the CDR3. After removal of 1 base from V and 0 bases from J, the junction contained 7 bases not matched to a gene. Germline CDR1 and CDR2: GEAIGNYY and EKD. The CDR3 nucleotides are TGTGCCTGTGACACTTTTCCAACTGGGGGATACGACACCGATAAACTCATCTTT. Translated: CACDTFPTGGYDTDKLIF.

This clone is medium-sized within its sample. Within the sample, other DNA sequences also encode this same CDR3. This chain joins TRDV2 and TRDJ3, with 8 nucleotides matching TRDD3. The CDR3 loop spans 23 amino acids. Germline V gene sequence: CDR1 GEAIGNYY, CDR2 EKD. V trimming: 3 bases; J trimming: 0 bases; junction bases outside the gene matches: 21. The CDR3 sequence: CACDPASSTGGVLLSWDTRQMFF. DNA of the CDR3: TGTGCCTGTGACCCTGCCTCGTCTACTGGGGGCGTCTTACTCTCCTGGGACACCCGACAGATGTTTTTC.

This clone was picked up a small number of times. The TCRdb record carries a much larger clone's protein, which differs from this DNA's translation at residue 11; a read error is the likely cause, and the protein listed here is the DNA translation. The V call is TRDV2, the J call TRDJ1, with TRDD3 identical over 13 bases. CDR1 and CDR2 (germline): GEAIGNYY, EKD. The ends lost 3 bases at V and 1 base at J; junction bases unmatched: 13. This CDR3 spans 19 amino acids. The CDR3 region is CACDSYWGIRSGTTDKLIF. The CDR3 region has the DNA TGTGCCTGTGACTCATACTGGGGGATACGCAGCGGGACCACCGATAAACTCATCTTT.

About this clone: The protein TCRdb gives is from a much larger clone and does not agree with this DNA's translation at residue 12, likely a read error; the protein shown here comes from the DNA. The chain joins TRDV2 to TRDJ1, with 7 nucleotides matching TRDD3. The CDR3 totals 17 residues. The V gene's germline CDR1 is GEAIGNYY and CDR2 EKD. J was trimmed by 3 bases and V by 0 bases; bases with no gene match: 12. CDR3 sequence (DNA): TGTGCCTGTGACACCGTGGGTGGGGGACCCGACGCCGATAAACTCATCTTT. Amino acids: CACDTVGGGPDADKLIF.

This clone was detected many times. Other DNA sequences in this specimen translate into the identical CDR3. The rearrangement uses TRDV2 and TRDJ1, with 12 bases aligning to TRDD3. Germline lookup yields CDR1 GEAIGNYY and CDR2 EKD. Germline trimming cut 3 bases from V and 0 bases from J; bases unmatched to any gene: 13. This CDR3 region has 19 residues. The CDR3: CACDGLLLGDTGYTDKLIF. As DNA, the CDR3 is TGTGCCTGTGACGGGCTCCTACTGGGGGATACCGGGTACACCGATAAACTCATCTTT.

This clone is classed as large (0.1 to 1%). The same CDR3 can be traced to other DNA sequences in this sample. The rearrangement uses TRDV2 and TRDJ1, with D perhaps matching TRDD3 (6 bases). V lost 0 bases to trimming and J lost 1 base, with 14 bases between them. CDR3 length: 16 amino acids. Germline V gives CDR1 GEAIGNYY, CDR2 EKD. The CDR3 loop reads CACDTVGGRGTDKLIF. The CDR3, as DNA: TGTGCCTGTGACACCGTGGGGGGCCGAGGCACCGATAAACTCATCTTT.

Notes on this clone: A far larger clone is a single base away, which makes a read error likely. Other DNA sequences within the sample encode an identical CDR3. The chain carries TRDV2 and TRDJ1; 10 nucleotides align to TRDD3. The CDR3 length is 17 residues. The V gene's germline CDR1 is GEAIGNYY and CDR2 EKD. The trim removed 3 bases at V and 8 bases at J, leaving 17 bases unmatched. CDR3 nucleotide sequence: TGTGCCTGTGACCCGCTGACTGGGGGGATACGCGGGCTAAAACTCATCTTT. Its protein is CACDPLTGGIRGLKLIF.

In the case of this clone: The translation of this DNA and the TCRdb protein of a much larger clone differ at residue 13, probably owing to a read error; the protein shown here is translated from the DNA. The chain recombines TRDV2 with TRDJ1, with 8 nucleotides matching TRDD3. There are 16 residues in the CDR3. Germline loops: CDR1 GEAIGNYY, CDR2 EKD. In nucleotides, the CDR3 is TGTGCCTGTAGCCAACTGGGGGCCCAAAACACCGATAATCTCATCTTT. Encoded protein: CACSQLGAQNTDNLIF.